Below are 26 T cell receptor beta chains sequenced from a single sample in a study of blood T cell repertoires in COVID-19 (dated by TCRdb to about 2020). The library relied on the immunoSEQ multiplex PCR assay. TCRdb carries this immuneACCESS record with in-frame sequences only. Its versions omit some clonotypes, under half of them owing to an unresolved V gene in the studies checked, with the rest unexplained. A total of over 200,000 clones appear in this sample, more than 85% of them only once. The ten largest clones add up to approximately 0.77% of the sample. The sample was peripheral blood. The receptors were gathered from a man aged 55 to 70 with COVID-19, enrolled during active disease.

The chain has TRBV5-1 and TRBJ2-1; tentative D call: TRBD2 (5 bases). Trimming took 6 bases from V and 0 from J, leaving 13 bases between them. The CDR3 length is 15 residues. Germline CDR1 is SGHRS and CDR2 is YFSETQ. The CDR3 DNA reads as TGCGCCAGCAAGTCGGGGAGCGTCTCCTACAATGAGCAGTTCTTC. Its translation is CASKSGSVSYNEQFF.

The chain is built from TRBV24-1 and TRBJ2-2; 11 bases agree with TRBD1. The junction had 9 bases not matched to a gene; V was cut back by 5 bases and J by 5 bases. CDR1 and CDR2 (germline): KGHDR, SFDVKD. The CDR3 totals 17 residues. The CDR3 sequence is CATSAVGGTGGTGELFF. In DNA form, the CDR3 reads TGTGCCACCAGTGCCGTGGGGGGGACAGGGGGAACCGGGGAGCTGTTTTTT.

The J gene is TRBJ1-1, the V gene TRBV7-3; no definite D call. CDR3 length: 12 amino acids. V lost 2 bases and J 4 bases, leaving 5 bases between the germline ends. CDR1 and CDR2 (germline): SGHTA, FQGTGA. The CDR3 region is CASSLHGTEAFF. The CDR3 DNA follows: TGTGCCAGCAGCTTACACGGCACTGAAGCTTTCTTT.

The V and J genes are TRBV25-1 and TRBJ1-6, with unresolved D. Trimming stripped 4 bases from V and 6 bases from J, with 7 bases between. The CDR3 is made up of 13 amino acids. The V gene's germline CDR1 is MGHDK and CDR2 SYGVNS. Here the CDR3 DNA reads TGTGCCAGCAGTGGCCCCGGTAATTCACCCCTCCACTTT. Translating it yields CASSGPGNSPLHF.

This clone is a singleton in its sample. This chain connects TRBV21-1 to TRBJ1-2; the D call in the table, TRBD1, was not verified against the DNA. TRBV21-1 has pseudogene status. The CDR3 is 17 amino acids. CDR3 in DNA: TGTGCCAGCAGCAAATTCGCGGACAGACGACAGAACTATGGCTACACCTTC. Translated: CASSKFADRRQNYGYTF.

The rearrangement uses TRBV3-1 (or the pseudogene TRBV3-2) and TRBJ2-2; D is possibly TRBD2 (5 bases). Trimming stripped 6 bases from V and 7 bases from J, with 12 bases between. CDR3 length: 13 amino acids. Germline lookup yields CDR1 LGHDT and CDR2 YNNKEL (reference sequence). The CDR3 region has the DNA TGTGCCAGCAGGGAAGTCACTAGCGGGGAGCTGTTTTTT. This sequence encodes CASREVTSGELFF.

The chain uses TRBV7-6 and TRBJ2-5; tentatively, D is TRBD2 (6 bases). Looked up from germline, CDR1 is SGHVS and CDR2 is FNYEAQ. The CDR3 contains 16 residues. V dropped 1 base and J dropped 2 bases, with 14 bases sitting between them. The CDR3 sequence is CASSLVAGLGQETQYF. CDR3 sequence (DNA): TGTGCCAGCAGCTTAGTGGCGGGGTTAGGGCAAGAGACCCAGTACTTC.

The rearrangement uses TRBV7-2 and TRBJ2-7, with no clear D. Germline CDR1 and CDR2: SGHTA and FQGNSA. The CDR3 has 13 residues. The germline V and J ends were trimmed by 3 bases and 7 bases, with 13 bases remaining between them. The CDR3 DNA is TGTGCCAGCAGCTTCCCCCCCGCGGCTGAGCAGTACTTC. It is translated as CASSFPPAAEQYF.

This rearrangement joins TRBV9 to TRBJ2-7, with TRBD2 identical over 7 bases. V lost 0 bases, J lost 1 base, and 7 bases stayed unmatched. The CDR3 runs 16 residues. Germline V gene lookup returns CDR1 SGDLS and CDR2 YYNGEE. The CDR3: CASSVGQGGLSYEQYF. The CDR3 DNA follows: TGTGCCAGCAGCGTAGGTCAGGGAGGGTTGTCCTACGAGCAGTACTTC.

The chain joins TRBV6-4 to TRBJ1-6; D possibly corresponds to TRBD1 (6 bases). The germline V gene encodes CDR1 MRHNA and CDR2 SNTAGT. Trimming left V 6 bases short and J 5 bases short, with 14 bases between. The CDR3 consists of 15 residues. CDR3 residues: CASSRNGQNNSPLHF. In DNA, the CDR3 is TGTGCCAGCAGCCGAAACGGACAGAATAATTCACCCCTCCACTTT.

V is TRBV30 and J is TRBJ2-7; D is unclear. The CDR3 spans 13 residues. Deletions cut 2 bases from V and 4 bases from J, with 12 bases between. The germline V gene encodes CDR1 GTSNPN and CDR2 SVGIG (reference sequence). The CDR3 loop reads CAWSLSIRYEQYF. The CDR3 DNA follows: TGTGCCTGGAGTCTCTCAATCCGGTACGAGCAGTACTTC.

The chain is built from TRBV24-1 and TRBJ1-5; 12 nucleotides line up with TRBD1. This CDR3 region has 17 residues. V dropped 5 bases and J dropped 7; count of bases not matched to a gene: 11. The germline V gene encodes CDR1 KGHDR and CDR2 SFDVKD. In DNA, the CDR3 is TGTGCCACCAGTGCGGGGGGACAGGGGGCGGCTAACCAGCCCCAGCATTTT. Translating gives CATSAGGQGAANQPQHF.

This chain connects TRBV28 to TRBJ1-3, with D unresolved. Trimming removed 3 bases from V and 0 bases from J, with 15 bases in between. Germline CDR1 MDHEN, CDR2 SYDVKM. The CDR3 spans 17 residues. The CDR3 loop is CASSFGRGIRSGNTIYF. As DNA, the CDR3 is TGTGCCAGCAGTTTCGGTCGGGGTATTCGCTCTGGAAACACCATATATTTT.

The genes are TRBV6-4 and TRBJ1-2, with 12 bases matching TRBD1. CDR1 is MRHNA and CDR2 is SNTAGT in the germline V gene. The CDR3 is 14 amino acids. With V trimmed by 7 bases and J by 6 bases, 6 bases remained unmatched. CDR3 DNA: TGTGCCAGCAAGAGGGACAGGGGGCTAGATGGCTACACCTTC. Translated, it gives CASKRDRGLDGYTF.

The chain links TRBV3-1 (or the pseudogene TRBV3-2) to TRBJ2-7; 9 bases match TRBD2. V dropped 4 bases and J dropped 2; count of bases not matched to a gene: 6. The germline gives CDR1 LGHDT, CDR2 YNNKEL (reference sequence). CDR3 size: 15 residues. The chain's CDR3 is CASSPAGGGPYEQYF. The CDR3 bases are TGTGCCAGCAGCCCTGCGGGGGGGGGCCCCTACGAGCAGTACTTC.

The chain couples TRBV2 to TRBJ2-5, with a possible D match to TRBD1 (5 bases). The CDR3 runs 14 residues. The V gene lost 7 bases and the J gene lost 0 bases, with 12 bases spanning the gap. Per the germline V gene, CDR1 is SNHLY and CDR2 is FYNNEI. Written as DNA, the CDR3 is TGTGCCAGCATACAGGACCCCAACCAAGAGACCCAGTACTTC. Its translation: CASIQDPNQETQYF.

The V call is TRBV29-1, the J call TRBJ1-2, with TRBD1 matching 8 bases. V shed 6 bases and J 3 bases; nucleotides not matched to a gene: 9. The CDR3 is made up of 14 amino acids. Germline assignment: CDR1 SQVTM and CDR2 ANQGSEA. CDR3 in DNA: TGCAGCGTCAAGTTCAGGGGGCGCGACTATGGCTACACCTTC. This sequence encodes CSVKFRGRDYGYTF.

Written as DNA, the CDR3 is TGTGCCAGCAGCTTAGGGACTAGCCCTTTCACAGATACGCAGTATTTT. Its translation is CASSLGTSPFTDTQYF. The chain combines TRBV11-2 with TRBJ2-3, with 8 bases lining up with TRBD2. The CDR3 covers 16 residues. Germline values: CDR1 SGHAT, CDR2 FQNNGV. With V trimmed by 1 base and J by 2 bases, 5 bases remained unmatched.

V is TRBV24-1 and J is TRBJ2-1; 8 bases map to TRBD1. The trim removed 4 bases at V and 1 base at J, leaving 5 bases unmatched. Germline lookup yields CDR1 KGHDR and CDR2 SFDVKD. The CDR3 length is 16 residues. The CDR3 is CATSERQGKSYNEQFF. The CDR3 nucleotides are TGTGCCACCAGTGAGAGACAGGGGAAATCCTACAATGAGCAGTTCTTC.

The CDR3 loop is CASSLPGQRPSQHF. DNA of the CDR3: TGCGCCAGCAGCCTCCCGGGACAGCGTCCGAGCCAGCATTTT. V is TRBV4-1 and J is TRBJ1-5, with 7 bases that match TRBD1. Trimming at V came to 4 bases and at J to 12 bases, leaving 12 bases not matched to a gene. CDR1 is MGHRA, CDR2 YSYEKL, per germline. This CDR3 is built from 14 residues.

The V gene is TRBV7-2, the J gene TRBJ1-5; 7 positions match TRBD1. V lost 4 bases to trimming and J lost 0 bases; unmatched junction nucleotides: 9. The CDR3 contains 17 residues. CDR1 and CDR2 from the germline V gene are SGHTA and FQGNSA. CDR3 residues: CASSSTRDSYSNQPQHF. Written as DNA, the CDR3 is TGTGCCAGCAGCTCAACCAGGGACAGCTATAGCAATCAGCCCCAGCATTTT.

The rearrangement links TRBV29-1 to TRBJ1-2; D gene unclear. The CDR3 runs to 12 residues. The germline V gene has CDR1 SQVTM and CDR2 ANQGSEA. V lost 4 bases to trimming and J lost 2 bases, with 8 bases between them. CDR3 in DNA: TGCAGCGTTGTGCCCGGGAACTATGGCTACACCTTC. This gives the protein CSVVPGNYGYTF.

The chain links TRBV19 to TRBJ2-1, with a weak D call TRBD2 (7 bases). The CDR3 contains 16 residues. In germline, CDR1 is LNHDA, CDR2 SQIVND (reference sequence). V was clipped by 4 bases and J by 5 bases, with 18 bases between them. In DNA form, the CDR3 reads TGTGCCAGTAGTAACTACGTGGGGGGGGCGGACAATGAGCAGTTCTTC. Translating gives CASSNYVGGADNEQFF.

The chain carries TRBV5-1 and TRBJ1-5, with 7 bases matching TRBD1. V was pared by 2 bases and J by 0 bases, with 2 bases of the junction left unmatched. Germline V gene sequence: CDR1 SGHRS, CDR2 YFSETQ. CDR3 size: 15 residues. The CDR3 sequence: CASSFTGDSNQPQHF. DNA for the CDR3: TGCGCCAGCAGCTTCACAGGGGATAGCAATCAGCCCCAGCATTTT.

CDR3 protein: CASSYFNQQGNEQFF. DNA of the CDR3: TGTGCCAGCAGTTACTTTAATCAACAGGGTAATGAGCAGTTCTTC. The V gene is TRBV6-5, the J gene TRBJ2-1, with a tentative D call TRBD1 (6 bases). The CDR3 has 15 amino acids. Germline V gives CDR1 MNHEY, CDR2 SVGAGI. V lost 1 base and J lost 7, with 14 bases in between.

The J gene is TRBJ2-7, the V gene TRBV5-1; 9 bases map to TRBD1. The V segment lost 4 bases and the J segment 5 bases; nucleotides outside the gene matches: 7. Germline V gene sequence: CDR1 SGHRS, CDR2 YFSETQ. The CDR3 is made up of 14 amino acids. This CDR3 reads CASSIRDRDDEQYF. CDR3 in DNA: TGCGCCAGCAGCATCCGGGACAGGGACGACGAGCAGTACTTC.